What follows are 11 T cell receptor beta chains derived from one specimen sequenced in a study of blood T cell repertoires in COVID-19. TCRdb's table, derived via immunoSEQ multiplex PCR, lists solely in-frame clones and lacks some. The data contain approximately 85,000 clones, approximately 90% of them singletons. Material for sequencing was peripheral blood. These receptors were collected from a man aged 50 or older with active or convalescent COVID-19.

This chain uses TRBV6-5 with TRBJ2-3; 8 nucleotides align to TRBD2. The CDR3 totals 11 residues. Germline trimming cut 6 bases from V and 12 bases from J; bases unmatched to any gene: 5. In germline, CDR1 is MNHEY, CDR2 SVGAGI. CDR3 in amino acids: CASRIAGTQYF. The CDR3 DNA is TGTGCCAGCAGAATAGCGGGAACACAGTATTTT.

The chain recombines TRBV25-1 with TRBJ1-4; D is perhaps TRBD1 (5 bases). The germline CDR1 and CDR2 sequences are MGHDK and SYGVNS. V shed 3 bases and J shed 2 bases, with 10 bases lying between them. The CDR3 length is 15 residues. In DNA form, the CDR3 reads TGTGCCAGCAGTGATGCGGGGGGTACTAATGAAAAACTGTTTTTT. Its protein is CASSDAGGTNEKLFF.

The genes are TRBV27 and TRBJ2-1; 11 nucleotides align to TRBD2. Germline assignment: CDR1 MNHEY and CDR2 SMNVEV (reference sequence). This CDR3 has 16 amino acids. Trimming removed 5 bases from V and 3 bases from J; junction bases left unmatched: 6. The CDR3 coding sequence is TGTGCCAGCAGTCCGCGACTAGCGGGGAACTACAATGAGCAGTTCTTC. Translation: CASSPRLAGNYNEQFF.

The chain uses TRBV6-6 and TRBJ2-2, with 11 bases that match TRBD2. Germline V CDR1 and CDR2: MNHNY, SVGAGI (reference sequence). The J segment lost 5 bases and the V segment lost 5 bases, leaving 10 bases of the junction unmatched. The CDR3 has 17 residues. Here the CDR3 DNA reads TGTGCCAGCAGTCGACCGGGGACTAGCGGCCTAACCGGGGAGCTGTTTTTT. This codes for CASSRPGTSGLTGELFF.

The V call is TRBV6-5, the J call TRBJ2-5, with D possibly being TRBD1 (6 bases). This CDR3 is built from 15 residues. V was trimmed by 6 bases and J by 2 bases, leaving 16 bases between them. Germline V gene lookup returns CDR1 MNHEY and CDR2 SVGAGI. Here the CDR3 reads CASSRPTGAQETQYF. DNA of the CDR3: TGTGCCAGCAGCCGACCGACAGGTGCTCAAGAGACCCAGTACTTC.

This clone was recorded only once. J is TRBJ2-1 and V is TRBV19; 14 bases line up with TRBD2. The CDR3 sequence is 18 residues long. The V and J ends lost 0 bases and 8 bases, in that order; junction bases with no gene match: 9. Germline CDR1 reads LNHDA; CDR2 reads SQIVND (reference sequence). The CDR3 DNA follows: TGTGCCAGTAGTATAGATTTTGGGACTAGCGGGAGATGGGATGAGCAGTTCTTC. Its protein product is CASSIDFGTSGRWDEQFF.

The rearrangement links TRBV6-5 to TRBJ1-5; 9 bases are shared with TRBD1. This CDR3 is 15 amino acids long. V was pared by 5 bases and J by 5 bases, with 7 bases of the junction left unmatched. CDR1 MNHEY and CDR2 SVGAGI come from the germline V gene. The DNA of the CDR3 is TGTGCCAGCAGTAACCGGGACAGGGTGGATCAGCCCCAGCATTTT. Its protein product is CASSNRDRVDQPQHF.

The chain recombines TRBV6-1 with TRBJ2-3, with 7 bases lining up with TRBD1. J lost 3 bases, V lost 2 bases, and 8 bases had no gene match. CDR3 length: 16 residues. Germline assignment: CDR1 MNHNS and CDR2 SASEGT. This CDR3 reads CASSESWGRGTDTQYF. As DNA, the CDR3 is TGTGCCAGCAGTGAATCCTGGGGCAGGGGGACAGATACGCAGTATTTT.

The CDR3 bases are TGTGCCAGCCACGACCCGGGACAGGGTTACGAGCAGTACTTC. Translation gives CASHDPGQGYEQYF. The chain couples TRBV6-5 to TRBJ2-7; 9 nucleotides match TRBD1. Germline CDR1 is MNHEY and CDR2 is SVGAGI. The CDR3 runs 14 residues. V was clipped by 8 bases and J by 4 bases; unmatched bases: 9.

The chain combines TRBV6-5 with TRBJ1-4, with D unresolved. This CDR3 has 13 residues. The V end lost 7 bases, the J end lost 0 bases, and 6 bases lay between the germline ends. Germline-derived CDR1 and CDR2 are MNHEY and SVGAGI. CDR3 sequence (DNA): TGTGCCAGCACCAGGTCAACTAATGAAAAACTGTTTTTT. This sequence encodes CASTRSTNEKLFF.

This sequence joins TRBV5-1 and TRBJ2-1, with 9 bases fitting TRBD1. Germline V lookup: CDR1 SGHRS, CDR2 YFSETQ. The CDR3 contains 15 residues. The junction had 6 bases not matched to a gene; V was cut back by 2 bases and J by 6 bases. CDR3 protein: CASSFSGQGANEQFF. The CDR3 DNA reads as TGCGCCAGCAGCTTCTCGGGACAGGGTGCCAATGAGCAGTTCTTC.